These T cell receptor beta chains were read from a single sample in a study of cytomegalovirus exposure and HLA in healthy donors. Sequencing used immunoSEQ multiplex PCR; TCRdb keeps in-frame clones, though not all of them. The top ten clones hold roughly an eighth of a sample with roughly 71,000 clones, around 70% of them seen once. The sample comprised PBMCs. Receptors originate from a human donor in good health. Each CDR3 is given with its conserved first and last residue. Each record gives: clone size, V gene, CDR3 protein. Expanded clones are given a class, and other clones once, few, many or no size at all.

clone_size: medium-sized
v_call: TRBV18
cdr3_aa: CASSPQGSDSTEAFF

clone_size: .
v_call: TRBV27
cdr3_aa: CASSRPGETEAFF

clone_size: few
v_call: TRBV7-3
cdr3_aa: CASSPKGQVLFF

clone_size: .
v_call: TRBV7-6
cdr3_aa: CASSLEVSSEQYF

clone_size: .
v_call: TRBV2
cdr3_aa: CASSVSQNTEAFF

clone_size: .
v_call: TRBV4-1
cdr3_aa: CASSQDRDREGKNIQYF

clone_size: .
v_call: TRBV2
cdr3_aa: CASSRGPGTEAFF

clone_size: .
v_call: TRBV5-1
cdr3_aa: CASSPGLGDDGYTF

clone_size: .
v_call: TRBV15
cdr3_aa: CATSRGVAGYEQYF

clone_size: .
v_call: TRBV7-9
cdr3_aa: CASRLGYEQYF

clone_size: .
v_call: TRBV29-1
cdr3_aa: CSVGVGQGGGMRFF

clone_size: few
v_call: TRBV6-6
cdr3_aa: CASSQGLVVYNEQFF

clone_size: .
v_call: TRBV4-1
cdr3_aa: CASSQDTGGQPQHF

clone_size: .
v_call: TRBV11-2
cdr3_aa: CASSKGTEAFF

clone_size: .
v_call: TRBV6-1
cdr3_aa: CASSDPGTNYEQYF

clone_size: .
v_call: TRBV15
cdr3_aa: CATSFYRDSRYNEQFF

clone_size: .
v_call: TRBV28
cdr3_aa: CASSLAGESGNTQYF

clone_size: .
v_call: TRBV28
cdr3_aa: CASRRTGGMGGYTF

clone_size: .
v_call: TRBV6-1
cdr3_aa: CASSQGNTEAFF

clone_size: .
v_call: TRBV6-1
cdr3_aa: CASSEGAKWAPNYGYTF

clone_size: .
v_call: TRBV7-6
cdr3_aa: CASSSPLGSGYQRWQYF

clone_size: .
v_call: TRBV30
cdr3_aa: CAWSVTGANTGELFF

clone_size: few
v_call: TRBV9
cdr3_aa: CASSPRDRGDEKLFF

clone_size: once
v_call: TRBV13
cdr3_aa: CASSPGLAGGVTDTQYF

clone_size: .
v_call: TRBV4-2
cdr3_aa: CASSQDQDESDTIYF

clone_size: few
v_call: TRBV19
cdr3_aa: CASSRQDRAKETQYF

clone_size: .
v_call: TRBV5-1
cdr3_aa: CASREGGAYNEQFF

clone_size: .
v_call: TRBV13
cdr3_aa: CASSWLTGPLMNTEAFF

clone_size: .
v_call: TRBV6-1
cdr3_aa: CASRDSYSNQPQHF

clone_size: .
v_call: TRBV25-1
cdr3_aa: CASSEFRGTGDRETQYF

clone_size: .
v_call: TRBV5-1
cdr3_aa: CASQDFTSSYEQYF

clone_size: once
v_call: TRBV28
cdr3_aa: CASRPGQGFYQPQHF

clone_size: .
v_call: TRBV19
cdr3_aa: CASSRGLAGGLSYNEQFF

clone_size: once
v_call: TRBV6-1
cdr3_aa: CASSDTNGVIDEQYF

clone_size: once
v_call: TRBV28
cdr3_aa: CASSQTGSSYEQYF

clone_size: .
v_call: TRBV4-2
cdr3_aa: CASSQAERETQYF

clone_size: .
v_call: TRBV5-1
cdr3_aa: CASSLGGTGTFNVLTF

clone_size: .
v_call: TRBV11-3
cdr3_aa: CASSFASGREQYF

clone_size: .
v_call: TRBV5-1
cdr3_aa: CASSLEPRGLDTEAFF

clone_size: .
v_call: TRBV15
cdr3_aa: CATSMDRGKGDEKLFF

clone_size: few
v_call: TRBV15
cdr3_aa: CATSRDRAHYGYTF

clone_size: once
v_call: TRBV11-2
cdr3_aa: CASSLALSSGANVLTF

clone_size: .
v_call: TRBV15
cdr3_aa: CATSRGDRGTYGYTF

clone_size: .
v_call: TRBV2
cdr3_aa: CASSEDGADGYTF

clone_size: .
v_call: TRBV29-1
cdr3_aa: CSVLTGVGYGYTF

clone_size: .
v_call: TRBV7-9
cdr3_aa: CASSLGLYSTDTQYF

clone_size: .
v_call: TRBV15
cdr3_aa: CATSLEQGTGYTF

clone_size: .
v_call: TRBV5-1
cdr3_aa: CASSGGPSTDTQYF

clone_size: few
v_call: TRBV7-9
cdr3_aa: CASSLPGHPNTEAFF

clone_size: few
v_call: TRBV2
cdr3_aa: CASSRTGGVEQYF

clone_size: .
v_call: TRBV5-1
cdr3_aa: CASSSDSSEQYF

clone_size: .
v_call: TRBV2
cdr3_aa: CASSVAGEGEQFF

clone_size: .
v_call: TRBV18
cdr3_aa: CASSPPKGTSGSTGETQYF

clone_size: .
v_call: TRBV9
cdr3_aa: CASSPRTGEKLFF

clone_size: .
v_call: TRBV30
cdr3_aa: CAWSRQRYYGYTF

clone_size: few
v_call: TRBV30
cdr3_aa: CAWRGRRRRGSSGDSSPLHF

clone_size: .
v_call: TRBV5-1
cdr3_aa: CASSFSGARSYEQYF

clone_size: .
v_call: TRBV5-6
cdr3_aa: CASSLTGLAKNIQYF

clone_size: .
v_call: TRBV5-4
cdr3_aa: CASSLVTSGETQYF

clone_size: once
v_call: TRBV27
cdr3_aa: CASSLRGRGKDTEAFF